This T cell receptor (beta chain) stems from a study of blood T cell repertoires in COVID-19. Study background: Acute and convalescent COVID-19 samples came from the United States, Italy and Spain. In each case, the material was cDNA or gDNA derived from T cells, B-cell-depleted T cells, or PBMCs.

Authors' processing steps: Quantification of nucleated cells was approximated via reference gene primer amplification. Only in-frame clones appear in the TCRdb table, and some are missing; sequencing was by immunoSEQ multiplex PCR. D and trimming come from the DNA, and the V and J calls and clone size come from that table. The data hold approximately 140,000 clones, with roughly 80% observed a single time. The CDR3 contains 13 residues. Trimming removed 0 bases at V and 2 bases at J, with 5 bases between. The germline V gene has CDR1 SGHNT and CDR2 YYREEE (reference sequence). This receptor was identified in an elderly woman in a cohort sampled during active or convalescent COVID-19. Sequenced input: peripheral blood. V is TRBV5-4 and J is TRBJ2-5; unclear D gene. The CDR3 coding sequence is TGTGCCAGCAGCTTGGTGCTACAAGAGACCCAGTACTTC. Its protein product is CASSLVLQETQYF. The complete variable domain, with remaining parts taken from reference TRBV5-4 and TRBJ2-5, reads ETGVTQSPTHLIKTRGQQVTLRCSSQSGHNTVSWYQQALGQGPQFIFQYYREEENGRGNFPPRFSGLQFPNYSSELNVNALELDDSALYLCASSLVLQETQYFGPGTRLLVL.